The 17 T cell receptor beta chains given below trace back to one sample, sequenced in a study of regulatory T cells in long-lasting Graves disease. Arm-PCR with iRepertoire HTBI primers amplified the CDR3 regions for these TCR beta libraries. Each CDR3 protein gets one entry after TCRdb re-called the multiplex PCR reads with MiXCR. Among approximately 400,000 distinct CDR3 sequences listed, over 9.5% were seen once. Noted time point: newly diagnosed GD, antithyroid drugs for less than 3 months. Extracted RNA from PBMCs served as the source of the TCR library. These sequences were also reported in another study, on T cells in Graves' hyperthyroidism and ophthalmopathy.

The sample was peripheral blood mononuclear cells (PBMCs), taken at new diagnosis, from a patient treated with antithyroid drugs. The source is a woman under 30 with Graves disease.

The genes are TRBV25-1 and TRBJ2-1; TRBD2 matches at 8 bases. The germline CDR1 and CDR2 sequences are MGHDK and SYGVNS. The CDR3 consists of 15 residues. Losses at the gene ends were 3 bases for V and 2 bases for J; bases not matched to a gene: 3. The CDR3 coding sequence is TGTGCCAGCAGTGATAACGGGAGGGCCTACAATGAGCAGTTCTTC. Amino acid sequence: CASSDNGRAYNEQFF.

At least ten counts were recorded for this clonotype. The chain joins TRBV7-3 to TRBJ2-5, with D possibly matching TRBD1 (5 bases). The V gene lost 3 bases and the J gene lost 5 bases, with 16 bases spanning the gap. CDR1 is SGHTA and CDR2 is FQGTGA in the germline V gene. CDR3 length: 15 amino acids. The CDR3 region has the DNA TGTGCCAGCAGCTTGATAGCAGGGTCCTCGGAGACCCAGTACTTC. Translated: CASSLIAGSSETQYF.

This clonotype has more than one count but fewer than ten. The CDR3 loop is CASSPPGPYSGLAGELFF. In DNA, the CDR3 is TGTGCCAGCAGCCCTCCCGGACCTTATTCCGGTCTTGCCGGGGAGCTGTTTTTT. This chain joins TRBV7-9 and TRBJ2-2; D not certain. Trimming left V 5 bases short and J 6 bases short, with 25 bases between. Germline loops: CDR1 SEHNR, CDR2 FQNEAQ (reference sequence). CDR3 length equals 18 residues.

There are many counts of this clonotype. The V gene is TRBV29-1, the J gene TRBJ1-1, with D uncertain. The CDR3 is 13 residues long. Trimming removed 3 bases from V and 3 bases from J, with 11 bases in between. Germline V gene lookup returns CDR1 SQVTM and CDR2 ANQGSEA. The CDR3 DNA reads TGCAGCGTTGAGTCGCCCAGATACACTGAAGCTTTCTTT. It translates to CSVESPRYTEAFF.

The rearrangement uses TRBV20-1 and TRBJ1-5; D remains ambiguous. CDR1 is DFQATT and CDR2 is SNEGSKA in the germline V gene (reference sequence). CDR3 size: 12 residues. V lost 5 bases and J 4 bases, leaving 9 bases between the germline ends. Here the CDR3 reads CSAQAGNQPQHF. DNA for the CDR3: TGCAGTGCTCAAGCGGGTAATCAGCCCCAGCATTTT.

A remark on this clonotype: This may arise from a read error, as a much more abundant clone is one base away. This rearrangement joins TRBV7-2 to TRBJ2-7; D unclear. Germline lookup yields CDR1 SGHTA and CDR2 FQGNSA. CDR3 length: 13 amino acids. Deletions cut 5 bases from V and 5 bases from J, with 13 bases between. The CDR3 sequence: CASSRGPWDEQYV. CDR3 bases: TGTGCCAGCAGCCGAGGTCCATGGGACGAGCAGTACGTC.

This clonotype was found many times. CDR3 sequence: CASSYAQGSHIQYF. The CDR3 DNA reads as TGTGCCAGCAGTTACGCACAGGGATCGCACATTCAGTACTTC. The chain links TRBV6-2 or TRBV6-3 to TRBJ2-4; D perhaps matches TRBD1 (6 bases). CDR3 length: 14 amino acids. Trimming pared 2 bases from V and 8 bases from J, leaving 13 bases between. Germline values: CDR1 MNHEY, CDR2 SVGEGT.

This clonotype has only a few counts. V and J are TRBV28 and TRBJ2-5, with D tentatively TRBD2 (6 bases). Germline V gives CDR1 MDHEN, CDR2 SYDVKM. The CDR3 sequence is 18 residues long. V shed 6 bases and J shed 0 bases, with 23 bases lying between them. CDR3 coding DNA: TGTGCCAGCAGACCCGGGGTAGCGGAAAAAAAGTACCAAGAGACCCAGTACTTC. It is translated as CASRPGVAEKKYQETQYF.

This clonotype came up many times. DNA for the CDR3: TGTGCCAGCAGGAACAGGTGCAATCAGCCCCAGCATTTT. It translates to CASRNRCNQPQHF. The chain employs TRBV12-3 or TRBV12-4 and TRBJ1-5; TRBD1 is a possible D gene (5 bases). Between the trimmed V and J ends, which lost 6 bases and 2 bases, there was a span of 8 bases. This CDR3 comprises 13 residues.

This clonotype was seen a handful of times. The gene calls are TRBV5-1 and TRBJ2-1; TRBD2 aligns across 11 bases. The V and J ends lost 2 bases and 10 bases, in that order; junction bases with no gene match: 17. The CDR3 covers 18 residues. Germline V gene sequence: CDR1 SGHRS, CDR2 YFSETQ. CDR3: CASSFPSLAGGPGGEQFF. The CDR3 nucleotides are TGCGCCAGCAGCTTCCCCAGTCTAGCGGGGGGCCCCGGGGGGGAGCAGTTCTTC.

There are many counts of this clonotype. The chain couples TRBV5-1 to TRBJ2-1; 10 nucleotides match TRBD2. Trimming cost V 2 bases and J 9 bases; bases outside gene matches: 20. The CDR3 covers 19 residues. Germline CDR1 is SGHRS and CDR2 is YFSETQ. The CDR3 loop reads CASSFLRGASGRAPGEQFF. CDR3 sequence (DNA): TGCGCCAGCAGCTTCCTACGGGGGGCTAGCGGGAGAGCCCCGGGTGAGCAGTTCTTC.

This clonotype was seen many times. The V and J genes are TRBV19 and TRBJ1-2; D is unresolved. The CDR3 loop spans 13 amino acids. With 4 bases removed from V and 4 bases from J, the gap between germline ends came to 10 bases. In germline, CDR1 is LNHDA, CDR2 SQIVND (reference sequence). DNA for the CDR3: TGTGCCAGTAGTAATGAAGGAGGCTATGGCTACACCTTC. It translates to CASSNEGGYGYTF. The full variable domain, completed using reference TRBV19 and TRBJ1-2, is DGGITQSPKYLFRKEGQNVTLSCEQNLNHDAMYWYRQDPGQGLRLIYYSQIVNDFQKGDIAEGYSVSREKKESFPLTVTSAQKNPTAFYLCASSNEGGYGYTFGSGTRLTVV.

Points on this clonotype: This could be a read error, since a much larger clone is one nucleotide away. The chain couples TRBV20-1 to TRBJ2-3; D might be TRBD2 (6 bases). This CDR3 comprises 12 residues. CDR1 is DFQATT and CDR2 is SNEGSKA in the germline V gene (reference sequence). The ends were cut back, 5 bases at V and 8 bases at J, with 14 bases in the middle. CDR3 nucleotides: TGCAGTGCTTTGACTAGGCCGGGTACGCAGTATTTT. Translating it yields CSALTRPGTQYF.

This clonotype was observed many times. The gene calls are TRBV27 and TRBJ1-1; 7 bases align to TRBD1. V lost 5 bases to trimming and J lost 6 bases; unmatched junction nucleotides: 18. In germline, CDR1 is MNHEY, CDR2 SMNVEV (reference sequence). This CDR3 comprises 17 residues. The CDR3: CASSRGAGGVVPAEAFF. The CDR3 nucleotides are TGTGCCAGCAGTCGAGGTGCAGGGGGGGTAGTACCGGCTGAAGCTTTCTTT.

The gene calls are TRBV7-9 and TRBJ1-2; D ambiguous. Germline V gene lookup returns CDR1 SEHNR and CDR2 FQNEAQ (reference sequence). The CDR3 has 12 amino acids. The V end was cut by 10 bases, the J end by 6 bases, with 15 bases between. For the CDR3, the DNA is TGTGCCATCGTTAGGACGACGAATGGCTACACCTTC. Amino acids: CAIVRTTNGYTF.

Remarks on this clonotype: This may arise from a read error, as a much more abundant clone is one base away. V gene TRBV7-9 combines with J gene TRBJ2-3; no clear D gene. CDR1 SEHNR and CDR2 FQNEAQ come from the germline V gene (reference sequence). This CDR3 spans 15 amino acids. For the CDR3, the DNA is TGTGCCGGCAGCCTCTTCACACCCTTCACAGATACGCAGTATTTT. It encodes CAGSLFTPFTDTQYF. The full variable domain, with the rest looked up from reference TRBV7-9 and TRBJ2-3, is DTGVSQNPRHKITKRGQNVTFRCDPISEHNRLYWYRQTLGQGPEFLTYFQNEAQLEKSRLLSDRFSAERPKGSFSTLEIQRTEQGDSAMYLCAGSLFTPFTDTQYFGPGTRLTVL.

This clonotype was picked up many times. The chain has TRBV12-3 or TRBV12-4 and TRBJ2-1; 10 nucleotides match TRBD2. V was clipped by 7 bases and J by 7 bases; unmatched bases: 7. The CDR3 is 14 amino acids. CDR3 in DNA: TGTGCCAGCACCAAAGCGGGAGGGCCTAATGAGCAGTTCTTC. Protein sequence: CASTKAGGPNEQFF.